The 3 T cell receptor beta chains in this list originate from one sample, sequenced in a study of beta chain features in type 1 diabetes. Reverse transcribing all isolated RNA meant expressed TCRB transcripts were sequenced. Clones were read by immunoSEQ multiplex PCR, and TCRdb kept only the in-frame ones, dropping some. This table holds about 260,000 clones, over 20% found once. Findings and limits, study-wide: Shortening of TCRB CDR3s, moderate but significant, appeared in all four CD4+ subsets of Type 1 diabetes patients.

No antigen is known for these receptors. Sequences were obtained from naive CD4+ T cells from blood. These receptors came from a woman aged 35 to 49 with type 1 diabetes.

Only a few counts were recorded for this clone. This chain links TRBV20-1 with TRBJ2-5; D is ambiguous. Trimming stripped 3 bases from V and 3 bases from J, with 5 bases between. This CDR3 spans 11 amino acids. The germline CDR1 and CDR2 sequences are DFQATT and SNEGSKA (reference sequence). CDR3 in DNA: TGCAGTGCTAGTAGCAAAGAGACCCAGTACTTC. Its protein product is CSASSKETQYF.

This clone was picked up a small number of times. The gene calls are TRBV4-1 and TRBJ1-4, with D possibly being TRBD1 (5 bases). Germline CDR1 reads MGHRA; CDR2 reads YSYEKL. This CDR3 comprises 16 residues. Trimming cost V 3 bases and J 0 bases, with 11 bases left between them. CDR3 protein: CASSHVDRSTNEKLFF. The CDR3 DNA reads TGCGCCAGCAGCCACGTCGACAGATCAACTAATGAAAAACTGTTTTTT.

This sequence joins TRBV4-1 and TRBJ2-3; 9 positions agree with TRBD2. The CDR3 is 17 amino acids. The trim removed 0 bases at V and 1 base at J, leaving 5 bases unmatched. Germline V gene data show CDR1 as MGHRA and CDR2 as YSYEKL. CDR3 protein: CASSQDPPSGGTDTQYF. Written as DNA, the CDR3 is TGCGCCAGCAGCCAAGATCCCCCTAGCGGGGGCACAGATACGCAGTATTTT.